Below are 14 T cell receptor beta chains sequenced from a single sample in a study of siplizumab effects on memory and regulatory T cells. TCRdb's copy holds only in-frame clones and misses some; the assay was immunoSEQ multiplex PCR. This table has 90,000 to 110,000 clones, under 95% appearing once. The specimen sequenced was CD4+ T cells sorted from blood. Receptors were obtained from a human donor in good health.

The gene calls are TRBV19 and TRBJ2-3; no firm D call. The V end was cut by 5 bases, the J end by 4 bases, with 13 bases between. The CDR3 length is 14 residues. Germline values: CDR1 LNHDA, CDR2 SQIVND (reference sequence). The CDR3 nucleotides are TGTGCCAGTAGTGGGTGGAAGGTACCAGATACGCAGTATTTT. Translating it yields CASSGWKVPDTQYF.

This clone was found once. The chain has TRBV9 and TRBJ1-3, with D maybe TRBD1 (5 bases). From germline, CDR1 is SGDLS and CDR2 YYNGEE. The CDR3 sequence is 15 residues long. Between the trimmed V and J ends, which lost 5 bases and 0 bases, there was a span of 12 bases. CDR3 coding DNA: TGTGCCAGCAGTGGAGGGACCAGCTCTGGAAACACCATATATTTT. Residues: CASSGGTSSGNTIYF.

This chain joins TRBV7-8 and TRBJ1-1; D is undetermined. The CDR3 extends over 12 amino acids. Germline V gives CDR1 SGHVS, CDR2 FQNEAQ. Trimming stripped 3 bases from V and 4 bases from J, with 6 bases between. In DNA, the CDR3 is TGTGCCAGCAGCTTCCATGGCACTGAAGCTTTCTTT. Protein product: CASSFHGTEAFF.

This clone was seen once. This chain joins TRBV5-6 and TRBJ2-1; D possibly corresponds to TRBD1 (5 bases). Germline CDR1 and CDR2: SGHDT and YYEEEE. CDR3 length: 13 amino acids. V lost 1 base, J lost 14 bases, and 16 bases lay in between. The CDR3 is CASSLPRTRSEFF. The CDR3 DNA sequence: TGTGCCAGCAGCTTGCCCCGGACAAGATCTGAGTTCTTC.

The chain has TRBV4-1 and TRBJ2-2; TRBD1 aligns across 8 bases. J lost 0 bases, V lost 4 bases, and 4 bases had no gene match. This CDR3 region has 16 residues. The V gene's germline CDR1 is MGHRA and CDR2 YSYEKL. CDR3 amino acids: CASSPGTGSNTGELFF. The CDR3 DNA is TGCGCCAGCAGCCCCGGGACAGGCTCGAACACCGGGGAGCTGTTTTTT.

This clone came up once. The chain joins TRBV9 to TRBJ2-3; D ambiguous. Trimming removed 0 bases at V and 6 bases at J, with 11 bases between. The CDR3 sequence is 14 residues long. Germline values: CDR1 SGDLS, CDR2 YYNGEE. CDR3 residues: CASSVDQVVDTQYF. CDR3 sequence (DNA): TGTGCCAGCAGCGTAGATCAGGTGGTTGATACGCAGTATTTT.

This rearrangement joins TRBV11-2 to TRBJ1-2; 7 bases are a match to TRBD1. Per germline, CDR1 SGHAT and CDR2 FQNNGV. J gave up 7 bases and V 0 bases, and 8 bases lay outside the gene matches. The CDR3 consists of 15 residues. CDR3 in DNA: TGTGCCAGCAGCTTAGAACGGACAGGTATCTCTGGCTACACCTTC. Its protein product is CASSLERTGISGYTF.

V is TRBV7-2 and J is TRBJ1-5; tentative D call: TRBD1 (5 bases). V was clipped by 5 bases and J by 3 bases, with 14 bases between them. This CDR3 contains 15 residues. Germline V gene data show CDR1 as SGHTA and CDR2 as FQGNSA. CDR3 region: CASSPTRGANQPQHF. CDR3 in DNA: TGTGCCAGCAGCCCCACCCGCGGGGCCAATCAGCCCCAGCATTTT.

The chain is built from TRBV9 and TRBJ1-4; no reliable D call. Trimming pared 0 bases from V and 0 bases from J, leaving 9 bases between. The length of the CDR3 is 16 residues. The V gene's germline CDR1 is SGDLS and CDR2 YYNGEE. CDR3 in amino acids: CASSVGATATNEKLFF. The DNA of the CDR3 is TGTGCCAGCAGCGTAGGGGCTACTGCAACTAATGAAAAACTGTTTTTT.

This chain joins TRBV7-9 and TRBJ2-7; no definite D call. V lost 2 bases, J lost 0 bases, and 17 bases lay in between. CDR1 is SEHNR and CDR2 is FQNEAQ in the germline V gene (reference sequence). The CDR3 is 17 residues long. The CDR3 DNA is TGTGCCAGCAGCTTAATTTCGGGTTTTGGCAGCTCCTACGAGCAGTACTTC. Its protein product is CASSLISGFGSSYEQYF.

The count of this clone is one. The CDR3 is CASSENRGGGRPQHF. The CDR3 region has the DNA TGTGCCAGCAGTGAAAACAGGGGCGGGGGTCGACCCCAGCATTTT. The chain links TRBV6-1 to TRBJ1-5, with 7 positions matching TRBD1. The CDR3 consists of 15 residues. The V gene's germline CDR1 is MNHNS and CDR2 SASEGT. The junction had 11 bases not matched to a gene; V was cut back by 2 bases and J by 10 bases.

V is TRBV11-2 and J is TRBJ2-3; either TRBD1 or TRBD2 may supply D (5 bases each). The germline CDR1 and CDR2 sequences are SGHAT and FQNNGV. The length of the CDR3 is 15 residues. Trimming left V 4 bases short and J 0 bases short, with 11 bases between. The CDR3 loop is CASSSTGQSTDTQYF. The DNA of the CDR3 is TGTGCCAGCAGCTCAACGGGGCAGAGCACAGATACGCAGTATTTT.

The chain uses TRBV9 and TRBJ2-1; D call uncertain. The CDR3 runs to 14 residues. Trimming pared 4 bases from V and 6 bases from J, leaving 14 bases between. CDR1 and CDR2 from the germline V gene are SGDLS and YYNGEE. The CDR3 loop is CASSPTWVSNEQFF. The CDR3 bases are TGTGCCAGCAGCCCTACCTGGGTAAGCAATGAGCAGTTCTTC.

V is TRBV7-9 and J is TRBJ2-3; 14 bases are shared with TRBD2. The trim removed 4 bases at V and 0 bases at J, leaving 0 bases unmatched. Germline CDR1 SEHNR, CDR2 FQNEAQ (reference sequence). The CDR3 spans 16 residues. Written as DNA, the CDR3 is TGTGCCAGCAGCTGGACTAGCGGGAGGAGCACAGATACGCAGTATTTT. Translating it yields CASSWTSGRSTDTQYF.